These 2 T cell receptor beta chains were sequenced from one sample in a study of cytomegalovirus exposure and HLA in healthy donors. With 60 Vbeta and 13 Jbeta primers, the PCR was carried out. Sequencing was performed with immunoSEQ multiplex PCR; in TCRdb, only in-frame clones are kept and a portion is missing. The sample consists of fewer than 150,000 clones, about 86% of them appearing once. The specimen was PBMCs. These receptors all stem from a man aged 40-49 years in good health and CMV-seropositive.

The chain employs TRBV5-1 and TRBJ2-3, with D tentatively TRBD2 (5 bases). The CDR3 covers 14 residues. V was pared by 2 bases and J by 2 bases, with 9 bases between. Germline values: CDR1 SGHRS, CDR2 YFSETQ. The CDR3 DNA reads TGCGCCAGCAGCTTCGGAGCGGACACAGATACGCAGTATTTT. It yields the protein CASSFGADTDTQYF. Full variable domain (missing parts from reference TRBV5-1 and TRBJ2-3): KAGVTQTPRYLIKTRGQQVTLSCSPISGHRSVSWYQQTPGQGLQFLFEYFSETQRNKGNFPGRFSGRQFSNSRSEMNVSTLELGDSALYLCASSFGADTDTQYFGPGTRLTVL.

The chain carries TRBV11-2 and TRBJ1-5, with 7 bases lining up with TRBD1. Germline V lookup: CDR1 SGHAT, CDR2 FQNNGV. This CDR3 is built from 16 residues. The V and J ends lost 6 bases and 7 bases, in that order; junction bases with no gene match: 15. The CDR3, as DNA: TGTGCCAGCAGTTATATTGAGGGTCCGGGACAGCAGCCCCAGCATTTT. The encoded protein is CASSYIEGPGQQPQHF.